The 11 T cell receptor beta chains given below trace back to one sample, sequenced in a study of cytomegalovirus exposure and HLA in healthy donors. Data came from immunoSEQ multiplex PCR; TCRdb stores just in-frame clones and leaves some out. The data contain over 150,000 clones, about 86% of them singletons. The sample was PBMCs. The receptors here all came from a human donor in good health.

The chain recombines TRBV5-1 with TRBJ2-6, with 10 bases fitting TRBD1. Trimming cost V 5 bases and J 0 bases; bases outside gene matches: 14. The CDR3 consists of 20 residues. Per the germline V gene, CDR1 is SGHRS and CDR2 is YFSETQ. In DNA form, the CDR3 reads TGCGCCAGCAGTAGGGGACAGGGGAACATCCACTTCTCTGGGGCCAACGTCCTGACTTTC. It translates to CASSRGQGNIHFSGANVLTF.

The chain joins TRBV9 to TRBJ2-4, with TRBD1 matching 7 bases. The V gene end was trimmed by 0 bases and the J gene end by 3 bases; junction bases not matched to a gene: 0. Germline CDR1 reads SGDLS; CDR2 reads YYNGEE. This CDR3 is built from 14 residues. The CDR3 loop is CASSVGTGKNIQYF. The CDR3 DNA reads TGTGCCAGCAGCGTAGGGACAGGCAAAAACATTCAGTACTTC.

This clone was seen only once. As DNA, the CDR3 is TGTGCCAGCAGCTCAGGCGGGGGGGGGTACAATGAGCAGTTCTTC. Its protein product is CASSSGGGGYNEQFF. The gene calls are TRBV7-3 and TRBJ2-1; 9 bases align to TRBD2. CDR1 and CDR2 from the germline V gene are SGHTA and FQGTGA. The CDR3 spans 15 residues. J was trimmed by 4 bases and V by 4 bases; bases with no gene match: 5.

This clone appeared a single time. CDR3 nucleotide sequence: TGTGCCAGCAGCCGAGCGGGAGGTAGGCAAGAGACCCAGTACTTC. It encodes CASSRAGGRQETQYF. The genes are TRBV27 and TRBJ2-5; 9 nucleotides line up with TRBD2. Germline trimming cut 6 bases from V and 2 bases from J; bases unmatched to any gene: 7. The CDR3 has 15 residues. Germline assignment: CDR1 MNHEY and CDR2 SMNVEV (reference sequence).

The J gene is TRBJ1-2, the V gene TRBV20-1, with D uncertain. V gave up 5 bases and J gave up 8 bases, with 12 bases separating them. CDR1 is DFQATT, CDR2 SNEGSKA, per germline (reference sequence). The CDR3 spans 11 residues. CDR3 amino acids: CSAVGWHGYTF. The CDR3 nucleotides read TGCAGTGCTGTTGGTTGGCACGGCTACACCTTC.

V usage is TRBV19 and J usage is TRBJ2-2; 8 positions agree with TRBD1. The V segment lost 9 bases and the J segment 3 bases; nucleotides outside the gene matches: 6. The CDR3 covers 14 residues. In germline, CDR1 is LNHDA, CDR2 SQIVND (reference sequence). As DNA, the CDR3 is TGTGCCAGCGGTACAGGGGGTTACACCGGGGAGCTGTTTTTT. The encoded protein is CASGTGGYTGELFF.

This chain connects TRBV15 to TRBJ2-5, with D perhaps TRBD2 (5 bases). Germline V CDR1 and CDR2: LNHNV, YYDKDF (reference sequence). The CDR3 is 17 amino acids. Trimming removed 0 bases at V and 2 bases at J, with 16 bases between. As DNA, the CDR3 is TGTGCCACCAGCAGAGATATGGGGAGTCCACTACAAGAGACCCAGTACTTC. Its protein product is CATSRDMGSPLQETQYF.

The rearrangement links TRBV6-1 to TRBJ2-7, with D possibly TRBD1 on 6 matching bases. CDR1 is MNHNS and CDR2 is SASEGT in the germline V gene. This CDR3 contains 16 residues. V gave up 2 bases and J gave up 0 bases, with 14 bases separating them. CDR3: CASSERGRGFSYEQYF. Written as DNA, the CDR3 is TGTGCCAGCAGTGAAAGGGGCAGGGGTTTCTCCTACGAGCAGTACTTC.

V is TRBV27 and J is TRBJ2-1; D is possibly TRBD1 (6 bases). CDR1 is MNHEY, CDR2 SMNVEV, per germline (reference sequence). V was trimmed by 6 bases and J by 5 bases, leaving 11 bases between them. The CDR3 has 13 residues. CDR3 protein: CASRRTVDNEQFF. The CDR3 DNA sequence: TGTGCCAGCAGGAGGACAGTAGACAATGAGCAGTTCTTC.

The chain uses TRBV5-6 and TRBJ1-1, with a possible D match to TRBD1 (5 bases). The V end was cut by 4 bases, the J end by 5 bases, with 15 bases between. Looked up from germline, CDR1 is SGHDT and CDR2 is YYEEEE. This CDR3 region has 14 residues. CDR3 residues: CASSTRVGGTEAFF. The CDR3 DNA is TGTGCCAGCAGCACCCGGGTGGGGGGGACTGAAGCTTTCTTT.

J is TRBJ2-7 and V is TRBV28; 7 bases match TRBD1. There are 12 residues in the CDR3. Trimming at V came to 9 bases and at J to 3 bases, leaving 5 bases not matched to a gene. Germline V gene sequence: CDR1 MDHEN, CDR2 SYDVKM. CDR3 loop: CASTGTVYEQYF. The CDR3 coding sequence is TGTGCCAGTACCGGGACAGTCTACGAGCAGTACTTC.